This TCR beta chain came from a study of OX40 agonist ivuxolimab in advanced cancers. Across the study: Patients were treated with intravenous ivuxolimab, dosed at 0.01 to 10 mg/kg and infused every 2 weeks. Earlier treatment with anti-PD-1, anti-PD-L1 or anti-CTLA-4 was permitted, and around 43% had received some. Study-wide findings and caveats: Expanded peripheral T cells had an undetermined antigen specificity. Mean expanded clone counts were higher in CD8+ than CD4+ T cells.

Libraries were prepared by immunoSEQ multiplex PCR; TCRdb keeps only in-frame clonotypes and omits some of them. This table holds about 66,000 clones, 85% to 90% found once. On this clone itself: Its antigen is unidentified.

The V end was cut by 3 bases, the J end by 0 bases, with 18 bases between. The CDR3 has 18 amino acids. Germline V gene sequence: CDR1 SGDLS, CDR2 YYNGEE. The receptor's source is an adult with an advanced solid tumor such as melanoma, head and neck, liver or kidney cancer. J is TRBJ2-2 and V is TRBV9; D gene ambiguous. The input for sequencing was CD4+ or CD8+ T cells sorted from blood, taken in a trial of the OX40 agonist ivuxolimab. The CDR3 region is CASSAFFDGRSNTGELFF. In DNA form, the CDR3 reads TGTGCCAGCAGCGCTTTCTTTGACGGACGGTCGAACACCGGGGAGCTGTTTTTT.